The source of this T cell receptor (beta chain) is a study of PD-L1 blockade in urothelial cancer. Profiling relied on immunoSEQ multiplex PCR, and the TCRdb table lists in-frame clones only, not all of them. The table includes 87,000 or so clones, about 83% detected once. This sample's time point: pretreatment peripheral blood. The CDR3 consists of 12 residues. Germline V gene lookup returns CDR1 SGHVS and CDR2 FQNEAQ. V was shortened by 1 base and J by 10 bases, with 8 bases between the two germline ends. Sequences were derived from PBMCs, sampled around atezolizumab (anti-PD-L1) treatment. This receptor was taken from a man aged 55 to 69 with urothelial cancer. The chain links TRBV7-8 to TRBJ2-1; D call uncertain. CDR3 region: CASSLEPGEQFF. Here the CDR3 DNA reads TGTGCCAGCAGCTTAGAGCCAGGCGAGCAGTTCTTC.